This T cell receptor beta chain was sequenced in a study of CD8 T cells in Susac syndrome. With regard to this clonotype: No antigen is known for it.

Sequencing targeted TCR beta in T cells from blood (CD8+ and CD4+). Study-level findings and limits: The study recognized that its TCR sequencing and HLA analysis covered a relatively small number of individuals.

Trimming removed 4 bases from V and 7 bases from J, with 13 bases in between. The CDR3 is 14 residues long. CDR1 and CDR2 from the germline V gene are LGHDT and YNNKEL (reference sequence). It was with random hexamers that about 0.45 to 1 ug RNA was reverse transcribed. Amplification of TCR beta CDR3 spanned 54 Vbeta and 13 Jbeta via immunoSEQ multiplex PCR. TCRdb re-analysed the immunoSEQ multiplex PCR reads in MiXCR, keeping a single row per CDR3 protein. The table includes around 130,000 distinct CDR3 sequences, about 93% detected once. The chain employs TRBV3-1 and TRBJ1-4; tentative D call: TRBD1 (5 bases). Material for sequencing was CD4+ T cells from PBMCs. The TCR was taken from a human donor in good health. This CDR3 reads CASSPGGIGEKLFF. DNA of the CDR3: TGTGCCAGCAGCCCCGGGGGAATTGGTGAAAAACTGTTTTTT.